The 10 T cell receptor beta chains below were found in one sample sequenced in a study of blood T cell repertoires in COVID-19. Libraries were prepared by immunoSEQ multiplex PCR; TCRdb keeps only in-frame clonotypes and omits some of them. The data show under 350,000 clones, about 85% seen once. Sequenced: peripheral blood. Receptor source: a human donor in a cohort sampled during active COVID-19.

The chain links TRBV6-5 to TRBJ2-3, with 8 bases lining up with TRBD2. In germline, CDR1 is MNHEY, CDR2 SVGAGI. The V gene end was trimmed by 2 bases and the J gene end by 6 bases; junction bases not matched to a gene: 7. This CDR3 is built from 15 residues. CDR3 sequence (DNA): TGTGCCAGCAGTTACCGCGGCGGGAGGACGGATACGCAGTATTTT. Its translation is CASSYRGGRTDTQYF.

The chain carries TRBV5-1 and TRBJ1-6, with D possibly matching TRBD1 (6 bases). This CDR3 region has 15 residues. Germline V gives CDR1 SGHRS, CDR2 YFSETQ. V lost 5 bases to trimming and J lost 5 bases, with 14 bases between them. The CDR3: CASSPGGGDNSPLHF. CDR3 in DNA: TGCGCCAGCAGTCCCGGGGGGGGCGATAATTCACCCCTCCACTTT.

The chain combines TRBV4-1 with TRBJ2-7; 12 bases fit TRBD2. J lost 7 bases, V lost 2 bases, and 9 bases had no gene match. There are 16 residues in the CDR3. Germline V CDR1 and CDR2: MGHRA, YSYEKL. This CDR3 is CASSQQTTSGSREQYF. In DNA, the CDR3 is TGCGCCAGCAGCCAACAGACGACTAGCGGGAGTCGGGAGCAGTACTTC.

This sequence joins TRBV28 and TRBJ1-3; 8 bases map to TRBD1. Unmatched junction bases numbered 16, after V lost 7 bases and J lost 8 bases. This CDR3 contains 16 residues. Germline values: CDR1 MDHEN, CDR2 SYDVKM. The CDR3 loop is CASNAPTPGGRDTIYF. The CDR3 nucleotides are TGTGCCAGCAACGCTCCCACCCCAGGGGGCCGGGACACCATATATTTT.

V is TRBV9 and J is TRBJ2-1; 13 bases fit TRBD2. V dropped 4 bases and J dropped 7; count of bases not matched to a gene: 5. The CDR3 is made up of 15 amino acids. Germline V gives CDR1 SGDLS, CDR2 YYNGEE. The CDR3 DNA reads TGTGCCAGCAGCCCTGGACTAGCGGGAGTAAATGAGCAGTTCTTC. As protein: CASSPGLAGVNEQFF.

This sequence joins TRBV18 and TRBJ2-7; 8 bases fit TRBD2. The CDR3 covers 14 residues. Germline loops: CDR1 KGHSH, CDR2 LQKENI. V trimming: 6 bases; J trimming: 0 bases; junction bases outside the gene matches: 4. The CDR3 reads CASSPGTSSYEQYF. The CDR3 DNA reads TGTGCCAGCTCCCCCGGGACTAGCTCCTACGAGCAGTACTTC.

The CDR3 loop reads CASSELFNEQFF. The CDR3 DNA reads TGCGCCAGCAGTGAGTTATTTAATGAGCAGTTCTTC. The gene calls are TRBV10-2 and TRBJ2-1; D not certain. V was shortened by 1 base and J by 7 bases, with 5 bases between the two germline ends. Germline loops: CDR1 WSHSY, CDR2 SAAADI. There are 12 residues in the CDR3.

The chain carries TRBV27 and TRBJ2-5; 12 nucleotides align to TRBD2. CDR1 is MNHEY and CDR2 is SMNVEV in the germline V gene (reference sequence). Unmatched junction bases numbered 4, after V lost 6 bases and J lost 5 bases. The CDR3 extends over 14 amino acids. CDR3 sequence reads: CASRTSGRGETQYF. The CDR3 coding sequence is TGTGCCAGCAGGACTAGCGGGAGAGGGGAGACCCAGTACTTC.

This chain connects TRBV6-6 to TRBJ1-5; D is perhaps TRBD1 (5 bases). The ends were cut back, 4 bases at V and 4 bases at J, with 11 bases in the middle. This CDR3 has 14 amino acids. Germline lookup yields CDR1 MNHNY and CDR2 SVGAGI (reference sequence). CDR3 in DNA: TGTGCCAGCAGTTCTGGCAGGGTAAATCAGCCCCAGCATTTT. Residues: CASSSGRVNQPQHF.

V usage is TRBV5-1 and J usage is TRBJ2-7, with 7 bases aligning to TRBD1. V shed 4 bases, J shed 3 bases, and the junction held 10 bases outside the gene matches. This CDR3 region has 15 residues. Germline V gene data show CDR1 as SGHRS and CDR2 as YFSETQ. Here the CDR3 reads CASSQKTGSGYEQYF. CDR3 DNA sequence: TGCGCCAGCAGCCAAAAGACAGGGTCAGGCTACGAGCAGTACTTC.